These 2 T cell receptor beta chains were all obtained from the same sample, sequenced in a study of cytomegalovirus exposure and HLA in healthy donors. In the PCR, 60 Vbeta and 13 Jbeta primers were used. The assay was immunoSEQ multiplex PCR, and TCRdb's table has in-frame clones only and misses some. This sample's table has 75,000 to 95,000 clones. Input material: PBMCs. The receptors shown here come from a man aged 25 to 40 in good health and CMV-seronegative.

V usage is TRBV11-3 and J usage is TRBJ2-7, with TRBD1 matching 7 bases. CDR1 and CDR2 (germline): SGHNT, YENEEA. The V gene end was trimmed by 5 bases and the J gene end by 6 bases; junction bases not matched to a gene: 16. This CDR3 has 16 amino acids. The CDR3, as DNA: TGTGCCAGCAGCCCTGAACAGGGGACGCTCGGGTCCGAGCAGTACTTC. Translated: CASSPEQGTLGSEQYF.

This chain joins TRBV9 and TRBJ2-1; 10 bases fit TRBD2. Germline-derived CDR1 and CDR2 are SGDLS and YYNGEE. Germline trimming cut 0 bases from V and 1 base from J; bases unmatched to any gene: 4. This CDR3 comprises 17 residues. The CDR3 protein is CASSVGLAGASYNEQFF. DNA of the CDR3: TGTGCCAGCAGCGTAGGGCTAGCGGGGGCTTCCTACAATGAGCAGTTCTTC.